The T cell receptor (beta chain) described here comes from a study of long-term antiretroviral therapy in people with HIV. The sample holds a few counts of this clone. V was pared by 8 bases and J by 0 bases, with 11 bases between. CDR1 ENHRY and CDR2 SYGVKD come from the germline V gene. The CDR3 spans 13 residues. immunoSEQ v3.0 was run at survey level. The data were produced by immunoSEQ multiplex PCR, yet TCRdb's version contains in-frame clones alone and is incomplete. The sample consists of approximately 39,000 clones, 65% to 90% of them appearing once. The chain has TRBV10-3 and TRBJ2-7; either TRBD1 or TRBD2 may supply D (5 bases each). This receptor was obtained from a man younger than 30 with HIV. The source material was unsorted PBMCs, sampled 1.5 years after starting antiretroviral therapy. CDR3 residues: CAIGGGDSYEQYF. The CDR3 DNA reads as TGTGCCATCGGGGGTGGGGACTCCTACGAGCAGTACTTC.